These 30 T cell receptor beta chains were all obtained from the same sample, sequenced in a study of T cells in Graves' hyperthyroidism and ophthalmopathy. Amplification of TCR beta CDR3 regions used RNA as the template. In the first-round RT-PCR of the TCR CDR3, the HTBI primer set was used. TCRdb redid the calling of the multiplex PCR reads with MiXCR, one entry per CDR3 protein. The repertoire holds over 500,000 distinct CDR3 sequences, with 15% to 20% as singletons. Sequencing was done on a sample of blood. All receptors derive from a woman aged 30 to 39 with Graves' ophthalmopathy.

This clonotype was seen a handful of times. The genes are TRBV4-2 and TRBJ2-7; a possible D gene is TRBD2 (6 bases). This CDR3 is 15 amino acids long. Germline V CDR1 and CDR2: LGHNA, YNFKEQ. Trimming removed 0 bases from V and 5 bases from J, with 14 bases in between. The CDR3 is CASSQDRERANEQYF. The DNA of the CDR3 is TGTGCCAGCAGCCAAGATAGAGAGCGGGCCAACGAGCAGTACTTC.

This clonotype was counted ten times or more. CDR3 DNA: TGCAGCGTTGATTGGGCGATGAACACTGAAGCTTTCTTT. The encoded protein is CSVDWAMNTEAFF. The V and J genes are TRBV29-1 and TRBJ1-1; D unresolved. The V end lost 3 bases, the J end lost 0 bases, and 8 bases lay between the germline ends. The CDR3 length is 13 residues. CDR1 and CDR2 (germline): SQVTM, ANQGSEA.

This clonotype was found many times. DNA for the CDR3: TGTGCCTGGAGTATCGGCCCACCAAAGTTCTTC. Amino acid sequence: CAWSIGPPKFF. The chain recombines TRBV30 with TRBJ2-1; D ambiguous. Germline lookup yields CDR1 GTSNPN and CDR2 SVGIG (reference sequence). This CDR3 has 11 residues. Trimming cost V 2 bases and J 14 bases, with 13 bases left between them.

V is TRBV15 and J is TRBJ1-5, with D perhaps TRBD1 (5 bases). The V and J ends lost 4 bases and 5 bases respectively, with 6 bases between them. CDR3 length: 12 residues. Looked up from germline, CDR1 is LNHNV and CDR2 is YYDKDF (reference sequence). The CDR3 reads CATSMGDQPQHF. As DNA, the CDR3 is TGTGCCACCAGCATGGGGGATCAGCCCCAGCATTTT.

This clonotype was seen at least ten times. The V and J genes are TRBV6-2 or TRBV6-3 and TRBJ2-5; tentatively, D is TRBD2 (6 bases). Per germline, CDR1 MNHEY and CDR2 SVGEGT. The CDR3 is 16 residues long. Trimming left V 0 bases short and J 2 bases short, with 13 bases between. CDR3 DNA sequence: TGTGCCAGCAGTTACTCGAATAGCGGAAGTCAAGAGACCCAGTACTTC. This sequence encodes CASSYSNSGSQETQYF.

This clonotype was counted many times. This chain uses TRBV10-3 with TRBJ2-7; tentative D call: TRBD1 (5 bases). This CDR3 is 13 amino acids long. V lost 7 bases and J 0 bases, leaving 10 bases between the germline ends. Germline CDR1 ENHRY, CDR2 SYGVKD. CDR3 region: CAITRDSSYEQYF. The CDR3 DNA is TGTGCCATCACCCGAGACAGCTCCTACGAGCAGTACTTC.

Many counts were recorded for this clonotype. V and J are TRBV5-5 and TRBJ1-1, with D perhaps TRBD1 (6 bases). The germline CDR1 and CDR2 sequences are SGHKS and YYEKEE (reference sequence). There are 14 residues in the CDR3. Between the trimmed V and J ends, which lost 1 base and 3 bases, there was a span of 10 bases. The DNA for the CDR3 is TGTGCCAGCAGCTTGACAGGGTGGGACACTGAAGCTTTCTTT. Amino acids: CASSLTGWDTEAFF.

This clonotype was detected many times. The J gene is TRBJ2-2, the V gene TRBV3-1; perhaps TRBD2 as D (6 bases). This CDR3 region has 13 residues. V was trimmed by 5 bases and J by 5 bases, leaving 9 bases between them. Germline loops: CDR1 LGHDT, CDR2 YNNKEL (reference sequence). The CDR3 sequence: CASSFRETGELFF. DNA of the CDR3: TGTGCCAGCAGCTTCCGGGAGACCGGGGAGCTGTTTTTT.

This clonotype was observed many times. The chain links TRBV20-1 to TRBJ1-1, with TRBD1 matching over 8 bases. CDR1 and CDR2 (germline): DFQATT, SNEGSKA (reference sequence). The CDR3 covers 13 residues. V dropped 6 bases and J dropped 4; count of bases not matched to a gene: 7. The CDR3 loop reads CSAGDRRRTEAFF. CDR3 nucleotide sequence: TGCAGTGCGGGGGACAGGCGACGCACTGAAGCTTTCTTT.

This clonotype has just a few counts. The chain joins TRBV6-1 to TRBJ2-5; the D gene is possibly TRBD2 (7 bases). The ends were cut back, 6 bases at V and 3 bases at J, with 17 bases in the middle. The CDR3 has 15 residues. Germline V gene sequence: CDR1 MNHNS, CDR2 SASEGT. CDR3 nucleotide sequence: TGTGCCAGCAGCTCCGATGGAGGGGGGGAAGAGACCCAGTACTTC. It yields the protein CASSSDGGGEETQYF.

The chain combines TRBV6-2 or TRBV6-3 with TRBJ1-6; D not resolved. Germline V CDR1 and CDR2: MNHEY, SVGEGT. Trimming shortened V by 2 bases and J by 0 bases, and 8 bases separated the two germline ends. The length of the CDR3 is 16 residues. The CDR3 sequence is CASSYTQSSYNSPLHF. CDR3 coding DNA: TGTGCCAGCAGTTACACTCAGAGCTCCTATAATTCACCCCTCCACTTT.

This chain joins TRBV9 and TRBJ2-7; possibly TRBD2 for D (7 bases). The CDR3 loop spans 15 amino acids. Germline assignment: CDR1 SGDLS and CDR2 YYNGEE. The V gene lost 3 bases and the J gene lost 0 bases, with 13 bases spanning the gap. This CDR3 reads CASSGGGAFSYEQYF. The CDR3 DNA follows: TGTGCCAGCAGCGGAGGGGGGGCCTTCTCCTACGAGCAGTACTTC.

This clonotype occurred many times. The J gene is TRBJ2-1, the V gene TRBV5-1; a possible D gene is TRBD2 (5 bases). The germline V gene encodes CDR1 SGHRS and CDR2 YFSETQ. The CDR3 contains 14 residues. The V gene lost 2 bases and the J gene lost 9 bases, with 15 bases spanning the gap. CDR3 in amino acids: CASSFGGASGEQFF. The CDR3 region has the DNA TGCGCCAGCAGCTTCGGAGGCGCCTCGGGTGAGCAGTTCTTC.

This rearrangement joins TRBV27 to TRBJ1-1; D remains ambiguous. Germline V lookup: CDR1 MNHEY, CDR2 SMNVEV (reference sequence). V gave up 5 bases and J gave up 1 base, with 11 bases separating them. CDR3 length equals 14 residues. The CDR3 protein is CASSRASPNTEAFF. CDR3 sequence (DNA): TGTGCCAGCAGTAGGGCTTCCCCGAACACTGAAGCTTTCTTT.

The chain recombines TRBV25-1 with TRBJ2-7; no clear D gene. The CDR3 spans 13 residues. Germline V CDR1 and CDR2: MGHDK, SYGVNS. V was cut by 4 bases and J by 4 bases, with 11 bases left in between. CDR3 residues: CASSAPPSYEQYF. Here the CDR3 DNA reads TGTGCCAGCAGTGCCCCGCCATCTTACGAGCAGTACTTC.

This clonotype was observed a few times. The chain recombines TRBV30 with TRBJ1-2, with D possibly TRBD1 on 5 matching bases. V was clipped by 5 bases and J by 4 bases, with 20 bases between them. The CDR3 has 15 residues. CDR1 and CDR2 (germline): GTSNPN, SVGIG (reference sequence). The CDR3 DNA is TGTGCCTGGCGAACTAGGGGTCTTACTTTCTATGGCTACACCTTC. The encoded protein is CAWRTRGLTFYGYTF. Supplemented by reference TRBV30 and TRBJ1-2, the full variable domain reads SQTIHQWPATLVQPVGSPLSLECTVEGTSNPNLYWYRQAAGRGLQLLFYSVGIGQISSEVPQNLSASRPQDRQFILSSKKLLLSDSGFYLCAWRTRGLTFYGYTFGSGTRLTVV.

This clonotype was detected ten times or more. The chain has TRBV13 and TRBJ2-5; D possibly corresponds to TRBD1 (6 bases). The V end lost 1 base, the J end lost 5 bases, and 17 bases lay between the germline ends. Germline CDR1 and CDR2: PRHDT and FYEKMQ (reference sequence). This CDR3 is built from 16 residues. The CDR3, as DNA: TGTGCCAGCAGCTTAGAGGGGGTTAGGGATGCGGAGACCCAGTACTTC. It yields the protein CASSLEGVRDAETQYF.

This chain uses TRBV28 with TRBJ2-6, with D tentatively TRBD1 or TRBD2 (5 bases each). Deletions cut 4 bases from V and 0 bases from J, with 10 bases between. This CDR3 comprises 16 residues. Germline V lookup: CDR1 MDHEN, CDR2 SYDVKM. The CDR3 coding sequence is TGTGCCAGCAGTTCCCCGAGGGGCTCTGGGGCCAACGTCCTGACTTTC. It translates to CASSSPRGSGANVLTF.

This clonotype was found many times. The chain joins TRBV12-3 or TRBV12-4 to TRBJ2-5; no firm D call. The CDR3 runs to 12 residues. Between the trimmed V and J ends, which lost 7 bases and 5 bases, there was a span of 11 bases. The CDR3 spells CASTEGRETQYF. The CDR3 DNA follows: TGTGCCAGCACCGAAGGGCGGGAGACCCAGTACTTC.

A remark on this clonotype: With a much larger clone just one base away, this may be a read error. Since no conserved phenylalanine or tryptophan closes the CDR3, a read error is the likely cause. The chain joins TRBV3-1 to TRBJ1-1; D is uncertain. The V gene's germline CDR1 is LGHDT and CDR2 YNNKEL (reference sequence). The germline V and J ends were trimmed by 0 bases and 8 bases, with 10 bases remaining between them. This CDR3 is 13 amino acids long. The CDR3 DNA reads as TGTGCCAGCAGCCAAGATATCCGATCCGAAGCTTTCCTT. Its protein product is CASSQDIRSEAFL.

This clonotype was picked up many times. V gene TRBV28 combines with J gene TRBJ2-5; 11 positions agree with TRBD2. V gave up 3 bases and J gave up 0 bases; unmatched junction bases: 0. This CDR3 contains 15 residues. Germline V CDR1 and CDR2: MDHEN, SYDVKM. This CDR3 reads CASSLGLADQETQYF. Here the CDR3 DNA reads TGTGCCAGCAGTTTGGGACTAGCGGACCAAGAGACCCAGTACTTC.

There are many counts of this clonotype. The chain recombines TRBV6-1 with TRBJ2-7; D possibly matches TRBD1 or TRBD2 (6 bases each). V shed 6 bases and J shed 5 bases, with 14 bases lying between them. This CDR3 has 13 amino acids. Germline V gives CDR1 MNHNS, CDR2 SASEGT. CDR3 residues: CASSPPGGNEQYF. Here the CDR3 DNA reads TGTGCCAGCAGCCCCCCCGGGGGCAACGAGCAGTACTTC.

CDR3 amino acids: CSAGRQGARDEQFF. CDR3 bases: TGCAGTGCCGGCCGACAGGGGGCGAGGGATGAGCAGTTCTTC. The V and J genes are TRBV20-1 and TRBJ2-1, with 10 bases that match TRBD1. Germline-derived CDR1 and CDR2 are DFQATT and SNEGSKA (reference sequence). The CDR3 totals 14 residues. V was clipped by 6 bases and J by 8 bases; unmatched bases: 10.

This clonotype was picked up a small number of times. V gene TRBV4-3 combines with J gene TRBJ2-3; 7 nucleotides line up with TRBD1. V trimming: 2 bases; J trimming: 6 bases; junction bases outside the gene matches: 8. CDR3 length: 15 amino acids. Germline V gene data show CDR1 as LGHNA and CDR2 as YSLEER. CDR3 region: CASSQYETGRDTQYF. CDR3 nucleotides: TGCGCCAGCAGCCAATACGAGACAGGGCGGGATACGCAGTATTTT.

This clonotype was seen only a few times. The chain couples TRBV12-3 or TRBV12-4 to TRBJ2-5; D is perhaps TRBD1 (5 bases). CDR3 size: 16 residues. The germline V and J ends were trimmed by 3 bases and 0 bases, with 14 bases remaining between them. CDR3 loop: CASSFIPPGNQETQYF. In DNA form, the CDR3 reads TGTGCCAGCAGTTTTATTCCCCCAGGGAACCAAGAGACCCAGTACTTC.

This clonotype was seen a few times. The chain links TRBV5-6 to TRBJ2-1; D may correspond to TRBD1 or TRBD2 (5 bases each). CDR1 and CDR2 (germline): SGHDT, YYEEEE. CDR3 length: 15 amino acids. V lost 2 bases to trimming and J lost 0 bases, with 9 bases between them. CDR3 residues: CASSFWGSSYNEQFF. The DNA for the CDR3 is TGTGCCAGCAGCTTTTGGGGGAGCTCCTACAATGAGCAGTTCTTC.

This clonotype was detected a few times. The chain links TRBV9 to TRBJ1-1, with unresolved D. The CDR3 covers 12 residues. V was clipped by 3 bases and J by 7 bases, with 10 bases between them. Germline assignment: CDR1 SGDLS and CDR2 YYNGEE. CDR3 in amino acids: CASSAKLGEAFF. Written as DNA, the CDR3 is TGTGCCAGCAGCGCTAAGTTAGGTGAAGCTTTCTTT.

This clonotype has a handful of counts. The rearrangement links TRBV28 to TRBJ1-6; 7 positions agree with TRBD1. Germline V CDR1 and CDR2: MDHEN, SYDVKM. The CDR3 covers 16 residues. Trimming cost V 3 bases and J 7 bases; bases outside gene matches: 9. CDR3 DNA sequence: TGTGCCAGCAGTTTCCCCACTCCGGGACAGAATTCACCCCTCCACTTT. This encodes CASSFPTPGQNSPLHF.

The CDR3 loop is CASSLGLAGAIQETQYF. As DNA, the CDR3 is TGTGCCAGCAGCTTAGGGCTAGCGGGGGCGATCCAAGAGACCCAGTACTTC. The chain combines TRBV7-9 with TRBJ2-5; 10 nucleotides agree with TRBD2. Unmatched junction bases numbered 6, after V lost 1 base and J lost 1 base. This CDR3 has 17 amino acids. Per the germline V gene, CDR1 is SEHNR and CDR2 is FQNEAQ (reference sequence).

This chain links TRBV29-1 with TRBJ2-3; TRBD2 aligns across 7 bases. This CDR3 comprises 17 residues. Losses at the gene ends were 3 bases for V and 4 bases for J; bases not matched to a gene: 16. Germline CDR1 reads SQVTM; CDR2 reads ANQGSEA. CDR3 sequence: CSVEASLAARGADTQYF. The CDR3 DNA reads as TGCAGCGTTGAGGCTAGTCTAGCGGCAAGGGGAGCAGATACGCAGTATTTT.